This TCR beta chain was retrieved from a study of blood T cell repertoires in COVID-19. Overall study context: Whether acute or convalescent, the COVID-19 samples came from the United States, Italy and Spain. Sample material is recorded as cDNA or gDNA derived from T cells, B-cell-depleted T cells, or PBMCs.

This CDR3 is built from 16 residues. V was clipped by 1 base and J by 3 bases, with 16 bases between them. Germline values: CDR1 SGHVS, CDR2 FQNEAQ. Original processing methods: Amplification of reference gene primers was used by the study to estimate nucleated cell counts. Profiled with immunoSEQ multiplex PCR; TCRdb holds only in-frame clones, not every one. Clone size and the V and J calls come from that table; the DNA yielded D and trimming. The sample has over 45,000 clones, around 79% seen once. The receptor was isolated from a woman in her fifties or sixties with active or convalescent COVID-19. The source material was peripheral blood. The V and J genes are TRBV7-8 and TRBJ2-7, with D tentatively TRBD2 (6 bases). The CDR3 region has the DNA TGTGCCAGCAGCTTAGTGACCGGGACTCGTAACTACGAGCAGTACTTC. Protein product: CASSLVTGTRNYEQYF.